This paragraph reports one T cell receptor beta chain. The TCRbeta library was prepared with unique molecular identifiers. TCRdb reprocessed the PCR reads via MiXCR and lists one record per CDR3 protein. The profile shows nearly 550,000 distinct CDR3 sequences, approximately 16% of them singletons. The source of the sample is a study of T-cell reconstitution after alpha-beta-depleted transplantation in children. J gave up 1 base and V 7 bases, and 8 bases lay outside the gene matches. This CDR3 has 15 amino acids. CDR1 SQVTM and CDR2 ANQGSEA come from the germline V gene. The starting material was PBMCs from the stem cell graft donor, obtained from the stem cell graft. This sequence joins TRBV29-1 and TRBJ2-2; 8 nucleotides agree with TRBD1. The TCR originated in a human donor who donated a stem cell graft to a child with acute lymphoblastic leukemia. In DNA form, the CDR3 reads TGCAGCGCCCGACCGGACAGGGTGAACACCGGGGAGCTGTTTTTT. Amino acid sequence: CSARPDRVNTGELFF.